This is a list of T cell receptor beta chains from one sample in a study of identical twins. TCRdb passed the 5' RACE reads through MiXCR, listing each CDR3 protein once. The sample includes approximately 230,000 distinct CDR3 sequences, 6.5% seen only once; the top ten take roughly 15%. The same specimen was also included in a second study, on T cells expressing NK-cell markers.

Sequencing used CD8+ T cells sorted from blood. Receptors were obtained from a young woman in good health. Both conserved end residues are part of each CDR3. The D gene is left open where the match is weak. Only some rows state a clone size, as once, few, many or a class for expanded clones.

>TRBJ2-7|TRBV20-1|.|many
TGCAGTGCCGGATACGACGAGCAGTACTTC
CSAGYDEQYF
>TRBJ2-1|TRBV5-5|TRBD1|many
TGTGCCAGCAGCCTGCTGTTCGGGACAGCTTACAATGAGCAGTTCTTC
CASSLLFGTAYNEQFF
>TRBJ2-5|TRBV27|TRBD2|few
TGTGCCAGCAGTGGGACTAGCGGGCTGTACCAAGAGACCCAGTACTTC
CASSGTSGLYQETQYF
>TRBJ2-5|TRBV15|.|few
TGTGCCACCAGCAATATGGAGAGCCAAGAGACCCAGTACTTC
CATSNMESQETQYF
>TRBJ2-7|TRBV5-6|.|many
TGTGCCAGCAGCTTGGTACAGGCCGACGAGCAGTACTTC
CASSLVQADEQYF
>TRBJ2-7|TRBV6-5|.|.
TGTGCCAGCAGTTATACACTGGGGGATCTTGACGAGCAGTACTTC
CASSYTLGDLDEQYF
>TRBJ2-1|TRBV4-3|.|few
TGCGCCAGCAGCCTAGGGGGACGGCAGTTCTTC
CASSLGGRQFF
>TRBJ2-1|TRBV9|TRBD2|few
TGTGCCAGCAGCGGCCGGACTAGCGGGGGCTCCTACAATGAGCAGTTCTTC
CASSGRTSGGSYNEQFF
>TRBJ2-1|TRBV29-1|TRBD2|few
TGCAGCGTTGAGGGACTAGCGACGGAGCAGTTCTTC
CSVEGLATEQFF
>TRBJ2-1|TRBV27|TRBD1|.
TGTGCCAGCAGTTTATACGGACAGGGGGCCGCCAATGAGCAGTTCTTC
CASSLYGQGAANEQFF
>TRBJ2-3|TRBV12-3/TRBV12-4|.|.
TGTGCCAGCACCTCTACGGGTCGAGGGGCAGATACGCAGTATTTT
CASTSTGRGADTQYF
>TRBJ1-6|TRBV5-6|.|.
TGTGCCAGCAGCCGAAGTACAGTTACACTCTATAATTCACCCCTCCACTTT
CASSRSTVTLYNSPLHF
>TRBJ2-1|TRBV3-1|.|few
TGTGCCAGCAGCCGCGGCGGCTCCTACAATGAGCAGTTCTTC
CASSRGGSYNEQFF
>TRBJ1-1|TRBV12-3/TRBV12-4|TRBD1|many
TGTGCCAGCGCCGGGACAGGGAGAATTGAAGCTTTCTTT
CASAGTGRIEAFF
>TRBJ2-1|TRBV5-1|TRBD2|few
TGCGCCAGCAGGGGGACTAGCGGGACCAATGAGCAGTTCTTC
CASRGTSGTNEQFF
>TRBJ2-7|TRBV30|TRBD1|few
TGTGCCTGGAGAGACGCCGGGACAGAGGGTTACGAGCAGTACTTC
CAWRDAGTEGYEQYF
>TRBJ2-7|TRBV27|.|few
TGTGCCAGCAGTTTAAATCCGAGGGACTCCTACGAGCAGTACTTC
CASSLNPRDSYEQYF
>TRBJ2-5|TRBV20-1|TRBD2|.
TGCAGTGCTAGGAGATTTAGCGGGGGGGCCTTGGAGACCCAGTACTTC
CSARRFSGGALETQYF
>TRBJ1-1|TRBV12-3/TRBV12-4|.|many
TGTGCCAGCAGGGTAGGGACTGAAGCTTTCTTT
CASRVGTEAFF
>TRBJ2-1|TRBV11-2|.|.
TGTGCCAGCAGCTTAGGGGGTAACTCCTACAATGAGCAGTTCTTC
CASSLGGNSYNEQFF
>TRBJ2-7|TRBV6-2/TRBV6-3|TRBD2|.
TGTGCCAGCGGGGCGGGAGGCCCCTACGAGCAGTACTTC
CASGAGGPYEQYF
>TRBJ2-7|TRBV27|TRBD1|few
TGTGCCAGCAGTTGGCAGGGGGCGGATTCCTACGAGCAGTACTTC
CASSWQGADSYEQYF
>TRBJ2-1|TRBV27|TRBD2|few
TGTGCCTGCCGGACTAGCGGATCCTACAATGAGCAGTTCTTC
CACRTSGSYNEQFF
>TRBJ1-2|TRBV20-1|.|.
TGCAGCGCCGTAGGGCTTACTAACTATGGCTACACCTTC
CSAVGLTNYGYTF
>TRBJ2-5|TRBV9|.|many
TGTGCCAGCAGCGGGGGACAAGAGACCCAGTACTTC
CASSGGQETQYF
>TRBJ1-1|TRBV12-3/TRBV12-4|.|many
TGTGCCAGCAGCCCCGGACGGTACACTGAAGCTTTCTTT
CASSPGRYTEAFF
>TRBJ2-5|TRBV6-1|TRBD2|few
TGTGCCAGCAGTCCTCTAGCGGGACAGCTTCAAGAGACCCAGTACTTC
CASSPLAGQLQETQYF
>TRBJ2-7|TRBV20-1|.|.
TGCAGTGCCCCCGGCACAGGGCCCCACGAGCAGTACTTC
CSAPGTGPHEQYF
>TRBJ1-5|TRBV9|.|.
TGTGCCAGCAGCGTAGATGGGAGGGGTGGAGAACCCCAGCATTTT
CASSVDGRGGEPQHF
>TRBJ2-1|TRBV7-8|TRBD2|many
TGTGCCAGCAGCTCGACTAGCGGGCGGGAGTTCTTC
CASSSTSGREFF
>TRBJ1-1|TRBV18|.|.
TGTGCCAGCTCACCACCGGACACTGAAGCTTTCTTT
CASSPPDTEAFF
>TRBJ2-3|TRBV7-9|.|many
TGTGCCAGCAGCTCCGGGACAACCAGCACAGATACGCAGTATTTT
CASSSGTTSTDTQYF
>TRBJ2-5|TRBV12-3/TRBV12-4|.|many
TGTGCCAGCAGTTTAACGGCGTTCCAAGAGACCCAGTACTTC
CASSLTAFQETQYF
>TRBJ1-2|TRBV11-1|.|few
TGTGCCAGCAGCTTAGCGAATGGGCCAGGTTATGGCTACACCTTC
CASSLANGPGYGYTF